This T cell receptor (beta chain) emerged from a study of T cell changes during pregnancy in multiple sclerosis. CDR3 size: 14 residues. V was shortened by 7 bases and J by 4 bases, with 14 bases between the two germline ends. Germline CDR1 and CDR2: LNHDA and SQIVND (reference sequence). TCRdb keeps only in-frame clones here, not all; method: immunoSEQ multiplex PCR. Counted here are just under 95,000 clones, 85% to 95% occurring once; the ten biggest clones make up roughly 3%. Sequencing was performed on peripheral blood, taken in the first trimester of pregnancy. The genes are TRBV19 and TRBJ2-1; D is possibly TRBD1 (5 bases). This TCR was sampled from a female donor with multiple sclerosis, enrolled in a pregnancy study. CDR3: CASTQGRGYNEQFF. CDR3 DNA sequence: TGTGCCAGTACCCAGGGAAGGGGTTACAATGAGCAGTTCTTC.